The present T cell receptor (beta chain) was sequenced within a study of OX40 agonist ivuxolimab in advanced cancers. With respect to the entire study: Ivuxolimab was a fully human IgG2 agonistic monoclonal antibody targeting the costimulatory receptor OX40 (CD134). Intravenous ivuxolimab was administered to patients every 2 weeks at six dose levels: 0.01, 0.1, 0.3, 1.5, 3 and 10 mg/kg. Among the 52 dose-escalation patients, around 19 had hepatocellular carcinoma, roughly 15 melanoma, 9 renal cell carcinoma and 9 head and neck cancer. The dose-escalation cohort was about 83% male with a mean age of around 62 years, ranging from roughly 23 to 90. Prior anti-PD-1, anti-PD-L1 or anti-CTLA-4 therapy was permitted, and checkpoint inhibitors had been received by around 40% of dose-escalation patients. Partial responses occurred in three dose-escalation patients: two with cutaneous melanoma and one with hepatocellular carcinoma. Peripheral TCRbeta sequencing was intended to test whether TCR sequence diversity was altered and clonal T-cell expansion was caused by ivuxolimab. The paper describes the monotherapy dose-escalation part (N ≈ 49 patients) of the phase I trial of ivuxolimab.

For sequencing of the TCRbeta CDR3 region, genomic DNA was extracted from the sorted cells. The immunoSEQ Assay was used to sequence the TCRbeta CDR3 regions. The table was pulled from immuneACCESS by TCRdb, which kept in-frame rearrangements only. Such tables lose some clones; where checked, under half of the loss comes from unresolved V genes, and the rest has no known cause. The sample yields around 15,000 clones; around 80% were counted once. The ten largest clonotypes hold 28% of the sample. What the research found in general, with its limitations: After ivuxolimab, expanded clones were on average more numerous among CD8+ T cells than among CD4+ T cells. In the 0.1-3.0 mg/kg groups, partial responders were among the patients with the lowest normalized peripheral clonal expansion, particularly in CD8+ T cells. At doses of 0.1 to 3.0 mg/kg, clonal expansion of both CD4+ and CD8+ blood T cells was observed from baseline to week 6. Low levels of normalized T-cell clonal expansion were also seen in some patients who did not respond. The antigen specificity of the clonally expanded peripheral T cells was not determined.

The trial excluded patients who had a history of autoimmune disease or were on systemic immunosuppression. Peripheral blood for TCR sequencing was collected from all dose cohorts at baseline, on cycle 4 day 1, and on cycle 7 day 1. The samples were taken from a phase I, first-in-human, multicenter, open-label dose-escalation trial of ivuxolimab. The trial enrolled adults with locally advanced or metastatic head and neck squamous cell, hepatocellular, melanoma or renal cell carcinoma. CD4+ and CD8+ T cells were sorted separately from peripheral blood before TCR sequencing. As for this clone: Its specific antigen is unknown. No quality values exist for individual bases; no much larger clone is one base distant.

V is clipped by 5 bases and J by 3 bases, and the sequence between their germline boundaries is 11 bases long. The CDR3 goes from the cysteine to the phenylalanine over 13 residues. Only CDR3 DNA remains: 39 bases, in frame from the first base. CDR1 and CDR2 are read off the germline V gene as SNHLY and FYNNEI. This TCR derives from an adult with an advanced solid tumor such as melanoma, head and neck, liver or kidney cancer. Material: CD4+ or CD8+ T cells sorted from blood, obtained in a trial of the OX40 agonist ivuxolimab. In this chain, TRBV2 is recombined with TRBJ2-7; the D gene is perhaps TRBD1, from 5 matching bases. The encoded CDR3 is CASSKVTGYEQYF. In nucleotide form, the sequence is TGTGCCAGCAGTAAAGTTACAGGCTACGAGCAGTACTTC. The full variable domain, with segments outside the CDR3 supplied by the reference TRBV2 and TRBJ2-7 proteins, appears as EPEVTQTPSHQVTQMGQEVILRCVPISNHLYFYWYRQILGQKVEFLVSFYNNEISEKSEIFDDQFSVERPDGSNFTLKIRSTKLEDSAMYFCASSKVTGYEQYFGPGTRLTVT.